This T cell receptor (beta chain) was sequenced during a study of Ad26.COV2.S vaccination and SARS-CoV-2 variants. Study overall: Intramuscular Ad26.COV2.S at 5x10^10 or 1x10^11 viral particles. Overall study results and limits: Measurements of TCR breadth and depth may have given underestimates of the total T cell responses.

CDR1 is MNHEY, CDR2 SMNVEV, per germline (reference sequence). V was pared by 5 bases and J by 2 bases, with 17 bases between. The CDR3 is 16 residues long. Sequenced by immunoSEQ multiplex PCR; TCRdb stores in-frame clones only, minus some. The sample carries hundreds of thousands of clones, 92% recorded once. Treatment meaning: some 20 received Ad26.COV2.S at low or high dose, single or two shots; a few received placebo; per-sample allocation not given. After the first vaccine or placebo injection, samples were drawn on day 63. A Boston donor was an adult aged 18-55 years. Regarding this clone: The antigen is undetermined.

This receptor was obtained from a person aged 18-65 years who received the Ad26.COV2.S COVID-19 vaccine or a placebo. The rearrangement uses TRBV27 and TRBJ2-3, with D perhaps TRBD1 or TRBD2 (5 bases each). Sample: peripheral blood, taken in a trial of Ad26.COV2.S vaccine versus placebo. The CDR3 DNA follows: TGTGCCAGCAGTCCCGGGGACGGAAACCCCACAGATACGCAGTATTTT. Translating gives CASSPGDGNPTDTQYF.